The text below deals with one T cell receptor beta chain. Its antigen is currently not known. No base quality information exists; no much larger clone differs at one position. To sequence the TCRbeta CDR3 region, genomic DNA was isolated from the sorted cells. TCRbeta CDR3 regions were sequenced using the immunoSEQ Assay. The clones in this table, taken by TCRdb from immuneACCESS, are in-frame only. Not every clone is retained; where verified, under half of the shortfall comes from an unresolved V gene, and the cause of the rest is unknown. Within this sample are 65,000 to 95,000 clones, with 90% to 95% of them counted one time only. Together, the top ten hold 2% to 2.5% of the sample. This sample is part of a study of OX40 agonist ivuxolimab in advanced cancers. Regarding the study in general: Ivuxolimab was an agonistic, fully human IgG2 monoclonal antibody directed against OX40 (CD134), a costimulatory receptor. Intravenous ivuxolimab was administered to patients every 2 weeks at six dose levels: 0.01, 0.1, 0.3, 1.5, 3 and 10 mg/kg. Of the approximately 53 patients in dose escalation, approximately 20 had hepatocellular carcinoma, approximately 15 had melanoma, 9 had renal cell carcinoma and 9 had head and neck cancer. The dose-escalation cohort was 82.7% male with a mean age of about 60 years, ranging from roughly 23 to 79. Prior anti-PD-1, anti-PD-L1 or anti-CTLA-4 therapy was permitted, and checkpoint inhibitors had been received by about two fifths of dose-escalation patients. Partial responses occurred in three dose-escalation patients, of whom one had hepatocellular carcinoma and two had cutaneous melanoma. The point of sequencing TCRbeta in the periphery was to test whether ivuxolimab changed TCR sequence diversity and drove clonal T-cell expansion. The paper reports the monotherapy dose-escalation portion (N of about 47 patients) of the phase I ivuxolimab trial.

The trial excluded patients who had a history of autoimmune disease or were on systemic immunosuppression. In every dose cohort, peripheral blood was drawn for TCR sequencing at baseline, cycle 4 day 1, and cycle 7 day 1. Samples came from an open-label, multicenter, first-in-human phase I dose-escalation trial of ivuxolimab. The trial enrolled adults with locally advanced or metastatic head and neck squamous cell, hepatocellular, melanoma or renal cell carcinoma. CD4+ and CD8+ T cells were sorted separately from peripheral blood before TCR sequencing. What the research found in general, with its limitations: In partial responders in the 0.1-3.0 mg/kg groups, normalized peripheral clonal expansion was found to be among the lowest, especially among CD8+ T cells. The antigen specificity of the peripheral T cells that underwent clonal expansion was not determined. After ivuxolimab, CD8+ T cells had more expanded clones than CD4+ T cells on average. At doses from 0.1 to 3.0 mg/kg, clonal expansion was seen in both CD4+ and CD8+ blood T cells between baseline and week 6. Low levels of normalized T-cell clonal expansion were also seen in some nonresponding patients.

The receptor comes from an adult with an advanced solid tumor such as melanoma, head and neck, liver or kidney cancer. The specimen was CD4+ or CD8+ T cells sorted from blood, collected in a trial of the OX40 agonist ivuxolimab.

The nucleotide sequence reads TGCGCCAGCAGCAACTCGGGGGAGTTCTACAATGAGCAGTTCTTC. Its protein reads: CASSNSGEFYNEQFF. In this chain, TRBV5-1 is recombined with TRBJ2-1; TRBD2 might be the D gene, on 6 matching bases. V lost 4 bases and J lost 3 bases; the stretch between them is 14 bases long. The germline V gene encodes CDR1 SGHRS and CDR2 YFSETQ. Measured from the cysteine to the phenylalanine, the CDR3 is 15 residues long. Just the 45-base CDR3 DNA is kept, in frame starting at base 1.